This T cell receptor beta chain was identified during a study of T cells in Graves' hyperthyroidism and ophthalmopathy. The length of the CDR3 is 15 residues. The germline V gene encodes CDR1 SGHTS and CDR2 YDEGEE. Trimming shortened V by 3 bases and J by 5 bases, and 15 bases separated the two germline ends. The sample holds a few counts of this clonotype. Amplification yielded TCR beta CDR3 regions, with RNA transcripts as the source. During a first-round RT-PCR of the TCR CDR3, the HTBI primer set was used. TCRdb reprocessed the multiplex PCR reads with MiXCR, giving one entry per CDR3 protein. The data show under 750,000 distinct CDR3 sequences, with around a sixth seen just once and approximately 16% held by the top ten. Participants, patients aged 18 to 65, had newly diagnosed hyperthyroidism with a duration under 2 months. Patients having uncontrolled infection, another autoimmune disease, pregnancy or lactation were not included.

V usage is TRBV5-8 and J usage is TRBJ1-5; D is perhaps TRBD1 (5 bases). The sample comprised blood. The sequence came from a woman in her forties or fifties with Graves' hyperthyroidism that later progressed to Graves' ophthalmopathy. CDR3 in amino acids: CASSSGGLADQPQHF. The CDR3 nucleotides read TGTGCCAGCAGCTCCGGGGGTCTAGCCGATCAGCCCCAGCATTTT.